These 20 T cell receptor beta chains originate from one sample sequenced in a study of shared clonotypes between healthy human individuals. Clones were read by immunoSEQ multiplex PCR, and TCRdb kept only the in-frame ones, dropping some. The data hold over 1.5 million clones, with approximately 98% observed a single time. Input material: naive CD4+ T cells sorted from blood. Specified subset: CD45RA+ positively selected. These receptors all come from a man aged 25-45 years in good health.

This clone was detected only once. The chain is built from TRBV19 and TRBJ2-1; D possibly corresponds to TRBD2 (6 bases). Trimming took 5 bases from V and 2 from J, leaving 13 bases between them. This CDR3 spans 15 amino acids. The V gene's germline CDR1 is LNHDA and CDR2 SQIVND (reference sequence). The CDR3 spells CASSVGSRPYNEQFF. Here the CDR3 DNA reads TGTGCCAGTAGTGTCGGGAGTAGGCCCTACAATGAGCAGTTCTTC. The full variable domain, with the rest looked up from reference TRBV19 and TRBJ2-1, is DGGITQSPKYLFRKEGQNVTLSCEQNLNHDAMYWYRQDPGQGLRLIYYSQIVNDFQKGDIAEGYSVSREKKESFPLTVTSAQKNPTAFYLCASSVGSRPYNEQFFGPGTRLTVL.

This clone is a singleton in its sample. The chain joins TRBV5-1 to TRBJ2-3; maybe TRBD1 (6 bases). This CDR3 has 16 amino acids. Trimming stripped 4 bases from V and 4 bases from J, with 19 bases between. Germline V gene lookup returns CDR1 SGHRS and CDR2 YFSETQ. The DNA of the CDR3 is TGCGCCAGCAGCGGCAGGTATGACAGGTCCTCAGATACGCAGTATTTT. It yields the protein CASSGRYDRSSDTQYF.

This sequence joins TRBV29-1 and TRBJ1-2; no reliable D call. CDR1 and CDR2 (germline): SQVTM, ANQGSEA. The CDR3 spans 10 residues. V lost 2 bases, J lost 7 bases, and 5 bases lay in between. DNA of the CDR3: TGCAGCGTTGAACGGGGTGGCTACACCTTC. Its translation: CSVERGGYTF.

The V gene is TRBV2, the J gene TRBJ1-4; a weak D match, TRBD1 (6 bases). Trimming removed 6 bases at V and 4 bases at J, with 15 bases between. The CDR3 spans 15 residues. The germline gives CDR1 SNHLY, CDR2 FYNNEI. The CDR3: CASRAQGSDNEKLFF. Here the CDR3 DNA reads TGTGCCAGCAGGGCACAGGGATCAGATAATGAAAAACTGTTTTTT.

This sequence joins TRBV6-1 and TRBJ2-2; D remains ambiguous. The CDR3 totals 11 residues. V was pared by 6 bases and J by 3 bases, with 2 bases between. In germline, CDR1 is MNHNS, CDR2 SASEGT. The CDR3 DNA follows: TGTGCCAGCAGGCACACCGGGGAGCTGTTTTTT. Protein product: CASRHTGELFF.

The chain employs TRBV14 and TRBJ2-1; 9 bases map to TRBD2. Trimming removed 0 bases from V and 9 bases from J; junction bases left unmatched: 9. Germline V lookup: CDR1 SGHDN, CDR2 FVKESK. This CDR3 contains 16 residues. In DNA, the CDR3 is TGTGCCAGCAGCCAAGAGCCGGGACTAGCCTTTCGTGAGCAGTTCTTC. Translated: CASSQEPGLAFREQFF.

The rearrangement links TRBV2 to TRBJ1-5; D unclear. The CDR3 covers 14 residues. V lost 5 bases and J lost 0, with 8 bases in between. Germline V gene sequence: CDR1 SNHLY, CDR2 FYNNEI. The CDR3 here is CASSYDNSNQPQHF. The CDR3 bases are TGTGCCAGCAGTTACGATAATAGCAATCAGCCCCAGCATTTT. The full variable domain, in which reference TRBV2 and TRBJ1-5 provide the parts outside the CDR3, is EPEVTQTPSHQVTQMGQEVILRCVPISNHLYFYWYRQILGQKVEFLVSFYNNEISEKSEIFDDQFSVERPDGSNFTLKIRSTKLEDSAMYFCASSYDNSNQPQHFGDGTRLSIL.

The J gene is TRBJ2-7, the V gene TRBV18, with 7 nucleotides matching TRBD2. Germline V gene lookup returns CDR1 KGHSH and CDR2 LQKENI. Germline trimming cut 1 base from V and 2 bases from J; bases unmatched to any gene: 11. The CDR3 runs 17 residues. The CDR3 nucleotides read TGTGCCAGCTCACCACTTTTTCGGGAGGCCCCCCCCTACGAGCAGTACTTC. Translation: CASSPLFREAPPYEQYF. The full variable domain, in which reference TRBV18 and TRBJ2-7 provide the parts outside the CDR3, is NAGVMQNPRHLVRRRGQEARLRCSPMKGHSHVYWYRQLPEEGLKFMVYLQKENIIDESGMPKERFSAEFPKEGPSILRIQQVVRGDSAAYFCASSPLFREAPPYEQYFGPGTRLTVT.

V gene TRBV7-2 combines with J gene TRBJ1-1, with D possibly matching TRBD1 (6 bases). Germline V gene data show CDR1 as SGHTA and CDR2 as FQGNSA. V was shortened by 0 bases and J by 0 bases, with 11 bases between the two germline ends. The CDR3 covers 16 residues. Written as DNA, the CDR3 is TGTGCCAGCAGCTTAGCGCCGGGGGCCATGAACACTGAAGCTTTCTTT. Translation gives CASSLAPGAMNTEAFF.

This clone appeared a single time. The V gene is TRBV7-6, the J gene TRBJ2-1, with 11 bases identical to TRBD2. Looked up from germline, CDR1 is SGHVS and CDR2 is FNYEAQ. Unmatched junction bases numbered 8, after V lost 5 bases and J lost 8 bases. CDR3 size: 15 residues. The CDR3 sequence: CASSPLAGGVHEQFF. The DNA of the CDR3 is TGTGCCAGCAGCCCCCTAGCGGGAGGAGTCCATGAGCAGTTCTTC.

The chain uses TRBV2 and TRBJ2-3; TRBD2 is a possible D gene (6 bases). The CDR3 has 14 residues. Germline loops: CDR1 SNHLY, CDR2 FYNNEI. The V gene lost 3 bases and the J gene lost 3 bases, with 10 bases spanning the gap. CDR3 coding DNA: TGTGCCAGCAGTGATAGACTAGGTACAGATACGCAGTATTTT. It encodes CASSDRLGTDTQYF.

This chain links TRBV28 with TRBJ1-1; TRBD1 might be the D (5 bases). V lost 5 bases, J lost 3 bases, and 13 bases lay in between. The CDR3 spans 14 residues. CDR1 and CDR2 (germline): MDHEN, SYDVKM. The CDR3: CASSTRVGDTEAFF. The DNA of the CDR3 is TGTGCCAGCAGTACCCGGGTAGGGGACACTGAAGCTTTCTTT.

The chain's CDR3 is CASSTSRGRNTEAFF. CDR3 nucleotide sequence: TGTGCCAGCAGCACCTCCAGGGGGCGGAACACTGAAGCTTTCTTT. The chain links TRBV9 to TRBJ1-1; 8 nucleotides match TRBD1. CDR3 size: 15 residues. Germline V CDR1 and CDR2: SGDLS, YYNGEE. The V gene end was trimmed by 4 bases and the J gene end by 1 base; junction bases not matched to a gene: 6.

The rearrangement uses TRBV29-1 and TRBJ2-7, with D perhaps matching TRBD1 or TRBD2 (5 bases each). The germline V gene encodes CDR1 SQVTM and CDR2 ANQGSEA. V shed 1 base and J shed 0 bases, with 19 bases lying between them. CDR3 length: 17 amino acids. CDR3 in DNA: TGCAGCGTTGAAGCGAGGGGTGGGGTTTGGAGCTCCTACGAGCAGTACTTC. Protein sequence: CSVEARGGVWSSYEQYF.

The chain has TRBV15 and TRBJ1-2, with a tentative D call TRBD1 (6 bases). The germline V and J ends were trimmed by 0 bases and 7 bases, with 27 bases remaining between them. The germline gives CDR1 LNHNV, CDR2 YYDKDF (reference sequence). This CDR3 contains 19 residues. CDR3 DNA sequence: TGTGCCACCAGCAGAGATCGACCCGCAACAGGGCCCAGGTGGAGTGGCTACACCTTC. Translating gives CATSRDRPATGPRWSGYTF.

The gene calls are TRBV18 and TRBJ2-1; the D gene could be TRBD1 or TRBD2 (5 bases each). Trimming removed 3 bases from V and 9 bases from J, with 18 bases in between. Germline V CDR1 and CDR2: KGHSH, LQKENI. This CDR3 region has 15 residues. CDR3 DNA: TGTGCCAGCTCACCCCGGGAAATTGGGGGTGCTGAGCAGTTCTTC. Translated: CASSPREIGGAEQFF.

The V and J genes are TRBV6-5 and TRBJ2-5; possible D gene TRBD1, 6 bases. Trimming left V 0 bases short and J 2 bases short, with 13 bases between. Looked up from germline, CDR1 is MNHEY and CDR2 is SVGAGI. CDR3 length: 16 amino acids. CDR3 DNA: TGTGCCAGCAGTTACTCGTTCGGACAGCAACAAGAGACCCAGTACTTC. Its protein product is CASSYSFGQQQETQYF.

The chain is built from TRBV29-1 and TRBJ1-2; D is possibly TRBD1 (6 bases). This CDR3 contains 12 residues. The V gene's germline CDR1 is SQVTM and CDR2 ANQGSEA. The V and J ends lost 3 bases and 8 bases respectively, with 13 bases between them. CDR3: CSVDGRGGGYTF. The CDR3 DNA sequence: TGCAGCGTTGATGGGCGGGGGGGCGGCTACACCTTC. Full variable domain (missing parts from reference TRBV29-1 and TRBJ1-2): SAVISQKPSRDICQRGTSLTIQCQVDSQVTMMFWYRQQPGQSLTLIATANQGSEATYESGFVIDKFPISRPNLTFSTLTVSNMSPEDSSIYLCSVDGRGGGYTFGSGTRLTVV.

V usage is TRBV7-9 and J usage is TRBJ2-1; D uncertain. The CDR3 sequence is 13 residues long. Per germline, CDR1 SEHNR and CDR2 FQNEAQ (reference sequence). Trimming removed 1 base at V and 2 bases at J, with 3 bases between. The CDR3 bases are TGTGCCAGCAGCTTAGTGGCCTACAATGAGCAGTTCTTC. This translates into CASSLVAYNEQFF.

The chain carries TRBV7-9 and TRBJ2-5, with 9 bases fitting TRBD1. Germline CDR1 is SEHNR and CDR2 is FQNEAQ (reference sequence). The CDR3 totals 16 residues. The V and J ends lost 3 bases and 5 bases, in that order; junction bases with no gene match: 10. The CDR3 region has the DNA TGTGCCAGCAGCTTGGCAAACAGGGGGCCTGGGGAGACCCAGTACTTC. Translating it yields CASSLANRGPGETQYF.